The T cell receptor beta chain under discussion was sequenced for a study of shared clonotypes between healthy human individuals. The method was immunoSEQ multiplex PCR; TCRdb's version includes in-frame clones alone and lacks a portion of them. Of about 1.9 million clones in the sample, around 93% were seen once. Germline V lookup: CDR1 GTSNPN, CDR2 SVGIG (reference sequence). With V trimmed by 5 bases and J by 2 bases, 6 bases remained unmatched. This CDR3 is 14 amino acids long. Naive CD8 cells comprised CD45RO-negative, CCR7-positively selected cells, excluding terminally differentiated effector memory CD45RA+ cells.

Source material: naive CD8+ T cells from PBMCs. The chain is built from TRBV30 and TRBJ2-7; TRBD1 agrees at 10 bases. This receptor was obtained from a man between 18 and 35 years old in good health. Some clones in this sample may be carry-over from other donors' samples. DNA of the CDR3: TGTGCCTGGGGGGACAGGGGCCTCCCCTACGAGCAGTACTTC. Its translation is CAWGDRGLPYEQYF.